This T cell receptor beta chain was captured by sequencing in a study of post-analysis software for immune sequencing data. Study-wide background: The courses of disease that were included comprised relapsing-remitting, secondary progressive and progressive-relapsing multiple sclerosis. Study-wide results and caveats: Roughly five TRBV segments appeared more often in patients than in controls, and TRBV5-6, TRBV5-1 and TRBV20-1 were among these. Controls had significantly higher normalized Chao1 diversity than multiple sclerosis patients.

Germline CDR1 is MNHNY and CDR2 is SVGAGI (reference sequence). The CDR3 is 10 residues long. V was trimmed by 6 bases and J by 9 bases, leaving 8 bases between them. TCR beta libraries were prepared from cDNA with unique molecular identifiers. TCRdb called the PCR reads again in MiXCR, with one record for every CDR3 protein. The profile shows about half a million distinct CDR3 sequences, around 36% of them singletons. For this clonotype: The antigen is not known.

The TCR was taken from a girl younger than 18 with multiple sclerosis. Source material: blood. The chain links TRBV6-6 to TRBJ1-1; unclear D gene. Here the CDR3 reads CASRASQAFF. Written as DNA, the CDR3 is TGTGCCAGCAGGGCTTCGCAAGCTTTCTTT.